The T cell receptor (beta chain) under discussion was sequenced for a study of T cells in Graves' hyperthyroidism and ophthalmopathy. Study findings and constraints: Blood held most thyroid clonotypes expanded above 0.001 frequency.

Concerning this clonotype itself: The antigen is undetermined.

CDR1 SEHNR and CDR2 FQNEAQ come from the germline V gene (reference sequence). V lost 1 base and J lost 1, with 23 bases in between. The length of the CDR3 is 20 residues. The authors deemed Graves' hyperthyroidism stable absent ophthalmopathy progression within 18 months. In patients aged 18 to 65, hyperthyroidism was newly diagnosed, with duration under 2 months. Lactation, pregnancy, other autoimmune disease or uncontrolled infection excluded patients. What was amplified from RNA transcripts were TCR beta CDR3 regions. The HTBI set primed first-round TCR CDR3 RT-PCR. TCRdb re-called the multiplex PCR reads with MiXCR, one entry per CDR3 protein. The sample contains more than 300,000 distinct CDR3 sequences, 13% of which appear only once.

V usage is TRBV7-9 and J usage is TRBJ2-1; tentatively, D is TRBD1 or TRBD2 (6 bases each). The sequenced material came from blood. This sequence originates from a woman between 18 and 29 years old with Graves' hyperthyroidism. This CDR3 is CASSLGGASKEGGSYNEQFF. Written as DNA, the CDR3 is TGTGCCAGCAGCTTAGGGGGGGCGTCGAAAGAGGGGGGATCCTACAATGAGCAGTTCTTC.